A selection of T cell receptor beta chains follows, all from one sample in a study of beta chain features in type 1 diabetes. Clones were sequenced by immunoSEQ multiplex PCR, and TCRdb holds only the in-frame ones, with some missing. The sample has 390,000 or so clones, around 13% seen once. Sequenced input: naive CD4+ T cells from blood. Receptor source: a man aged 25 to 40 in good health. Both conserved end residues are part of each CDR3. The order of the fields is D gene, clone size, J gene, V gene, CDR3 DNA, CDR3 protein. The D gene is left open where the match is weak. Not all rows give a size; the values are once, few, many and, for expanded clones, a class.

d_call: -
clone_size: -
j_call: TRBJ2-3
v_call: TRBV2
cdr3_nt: TGTGCCAGCAAATTAGATACGCAGTATTTT
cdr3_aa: CASKLDTQYF

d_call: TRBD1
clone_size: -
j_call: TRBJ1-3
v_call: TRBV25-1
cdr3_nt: TGTGCCAGCAGGGGACAGGGGTACTCTGGAAACACCATATATTTT
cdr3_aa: CASRGQGYSGNTIYF

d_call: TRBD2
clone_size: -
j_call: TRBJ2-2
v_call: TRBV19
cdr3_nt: TGTGCCAGTAGTAGGGTACTAGCGCAAACCGGGGAGCTGTTTTTT
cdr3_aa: CASSRVLAQTGELFF

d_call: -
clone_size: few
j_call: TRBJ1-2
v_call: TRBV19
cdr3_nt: TGTGCCAGTCGATTGGACTATGGCTACACCTTC
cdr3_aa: CASRLDYGYTF

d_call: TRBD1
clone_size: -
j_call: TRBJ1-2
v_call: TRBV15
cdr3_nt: TGTGCCACCAGCAGGGACAGGCGGAGCACAAGCTACACCTTC
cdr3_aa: CATSRDRRSTSYTF

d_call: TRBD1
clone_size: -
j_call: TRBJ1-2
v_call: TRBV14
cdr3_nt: TGTGCCAGCAGCCAAGATCGGACAGGGGGCGGCTACACCTTC
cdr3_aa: CASSQDRTGGGYTF

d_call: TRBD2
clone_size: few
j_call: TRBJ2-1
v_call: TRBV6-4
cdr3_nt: TGTGCCAGCAGAAGAGAGCAGGGACTAGCCGACAATGAGCAGTTCTTC
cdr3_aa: CASRREQGLADNEQFF

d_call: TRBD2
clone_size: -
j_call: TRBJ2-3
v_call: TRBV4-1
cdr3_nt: TGCGCCAGCAGCCTGGTGGGAGGGACAGATACGCAGTATTTT
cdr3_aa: CASSLVGGTDTQYF

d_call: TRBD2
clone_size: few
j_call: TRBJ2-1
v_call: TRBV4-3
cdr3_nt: TGCGCCAGCAGCCAACCCTACAGCGGGAGCGATAATGAGCAGTTCTTC
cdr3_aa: CASSQPYSGSDNEQFF

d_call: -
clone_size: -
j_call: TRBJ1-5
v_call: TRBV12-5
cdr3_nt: TGTGCTAGTGGTTTGGTACAAGGGGTTGGTGGTCAGCCCCAGCATTTT
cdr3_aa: CASGLVQGVGGQPQHF

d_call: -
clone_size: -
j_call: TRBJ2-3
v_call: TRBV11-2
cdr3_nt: TGTGCCAGCAGCTTATCGGGTAGCACAGATACGCAGTATTTT
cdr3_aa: CASSLSGSTDTQYF

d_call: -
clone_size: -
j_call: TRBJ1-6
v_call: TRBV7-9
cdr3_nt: TGTGCCAGCAGCTTAGCGGGGCAAGGAAATTCACCCCTCCACTTT
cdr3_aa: CASSLAGQGNSPLHF

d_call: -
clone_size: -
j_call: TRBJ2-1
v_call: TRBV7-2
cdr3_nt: TGTGCCAGCAGCTTAGCGCGGGAAAGGAATGAGCAGTTCTTC
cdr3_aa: CASSLARERNEQFF

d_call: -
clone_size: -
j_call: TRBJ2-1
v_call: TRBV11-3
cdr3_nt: TGTGCCAGCAGCTCCAAGCTAGAGGGCGGAGAGCAGTTCTTC
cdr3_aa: CASSSKLEGGEQFF

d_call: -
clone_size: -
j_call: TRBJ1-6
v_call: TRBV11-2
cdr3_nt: TGTGCCAGCAGCTTAGCGGGCGGTTCGAATTCACCCCTCCACTTT
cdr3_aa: CASSLAGGSNSPLHF

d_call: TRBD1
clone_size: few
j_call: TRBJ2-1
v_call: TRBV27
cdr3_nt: TGTGCCAGCAGTCCCCGGACAGGGACCCACAATGAGCAGTTCTTC
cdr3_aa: CASSPRTGTHNEQFF

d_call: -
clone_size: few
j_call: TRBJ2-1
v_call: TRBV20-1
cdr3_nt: TGCAGTGCTTTGGACAATGAGCAGTTCTTC
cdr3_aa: CSALDNEQFF

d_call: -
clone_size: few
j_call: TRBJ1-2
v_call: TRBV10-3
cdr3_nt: TGTGCCATCAGTGAGGGCCAACTCGCAGCTGGCTACACCTTC
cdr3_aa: CAISEGQLAAGYTF

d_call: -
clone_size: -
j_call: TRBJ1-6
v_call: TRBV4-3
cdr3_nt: TGCGCCAGCAGCCAAGATCTTTGGCCCCTCCACTTT
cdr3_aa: CASSQDLWPLHF

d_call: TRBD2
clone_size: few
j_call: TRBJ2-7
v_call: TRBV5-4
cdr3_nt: TGTGCCAGCAGCTTGGTTGCGGGGGGCTACGAGCAGTACTTC
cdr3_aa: CASSLVAGGYEQYF

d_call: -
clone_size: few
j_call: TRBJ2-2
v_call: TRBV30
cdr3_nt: TGTGCCTGGAGTGTAGGCATTTCCACCGGGGAGCTGTTTTTT
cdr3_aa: CAWSVGISTGELFF

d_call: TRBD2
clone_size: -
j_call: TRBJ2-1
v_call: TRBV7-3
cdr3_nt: TGTGCCAGCAGCTTAGGGCGGGCAGGAGGACTAGCGGGGAATGAGCAGTTCTTC
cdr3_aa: CASSLGRAGGLAGNEQFF

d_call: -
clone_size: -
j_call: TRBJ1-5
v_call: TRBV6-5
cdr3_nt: TGTGCCAGCTCGCCCGGGGTGAATCAGCCCCAGCATTTT
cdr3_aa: CASSPGVNQPQHF

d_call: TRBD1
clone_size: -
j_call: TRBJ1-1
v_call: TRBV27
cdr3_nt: TGTGCCAGCAGAGCAGTCAGGACAGGGGGCACTGAAGCTTTCTTT
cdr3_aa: CASRAVRTGGTEAFF

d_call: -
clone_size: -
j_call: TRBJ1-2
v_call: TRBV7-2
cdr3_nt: TGTGCCAGCAGATTGGTGGGGGAGGCCTATGGCTACACCTTC
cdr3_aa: CASRLVGEAYGYTF

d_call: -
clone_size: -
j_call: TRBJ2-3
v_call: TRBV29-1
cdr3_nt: TGCAGCGTTGGCCACAGCACAGATACGCAGTATTTT
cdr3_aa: CSVGHSTDTQYF

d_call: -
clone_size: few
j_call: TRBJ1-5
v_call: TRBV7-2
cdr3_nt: TGTGCCAGCAGCCTAACAGGGTTCGGAGATCAGCCCCAGCATTTT
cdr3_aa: CASSLTGFGDQPQHF

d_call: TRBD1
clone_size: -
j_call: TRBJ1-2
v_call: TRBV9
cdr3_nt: TGTGCCAGCACGGGACAGCTCTATGGCTACACCTTC
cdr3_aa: CASTGQLYGYTF

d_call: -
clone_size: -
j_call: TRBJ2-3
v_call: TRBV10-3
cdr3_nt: TGTGCCACCGCCGGGACACGGGCTAGCACAGATACGCAGTATTTT
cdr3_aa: CATAGTRASTDTQYF

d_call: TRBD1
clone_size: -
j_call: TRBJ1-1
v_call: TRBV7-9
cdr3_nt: TGTGCCAGCAGCTCACAGGGGTTGAACACTGAAGCTTTCTTT
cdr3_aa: CASSSQGLNTEAFF

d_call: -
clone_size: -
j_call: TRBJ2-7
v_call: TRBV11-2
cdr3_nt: TGTGCCAGCAGCTTAGCCTTTGTAAACTACGAGCAGTACTTC
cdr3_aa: CASSLAFVNYEQYF

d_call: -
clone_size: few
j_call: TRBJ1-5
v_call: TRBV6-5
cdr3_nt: TGTGCCAGCAGGCTAGCAGGGGTCAATCAGCCCCAGCATTTT
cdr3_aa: CASRLAGVNQPQHF

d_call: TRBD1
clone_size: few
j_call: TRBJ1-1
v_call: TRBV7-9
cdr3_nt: TGTGCCAGCAGCTTCGGACAGGGCACCACTGAAGCTTTCTTT
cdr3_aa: CASSFGQGTTEAFF

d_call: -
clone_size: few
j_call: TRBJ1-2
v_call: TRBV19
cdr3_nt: TGTGCCAGTAGGATACAGGGAACTAACTATGGCTACACCTTC
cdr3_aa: CASRIQGTNYGYTF

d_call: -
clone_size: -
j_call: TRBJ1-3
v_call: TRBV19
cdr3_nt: TGTGCCAGTCAGGTGGGGTCTGGAAACACCATATATTTT
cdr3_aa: CASQVGSGNTIYF

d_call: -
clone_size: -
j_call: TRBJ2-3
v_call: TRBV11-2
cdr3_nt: TGTGCCAGCAGCTTAGCGGGGCACACAGATACGCAGTATTTT
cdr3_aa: CASSLAGHTDTQYF

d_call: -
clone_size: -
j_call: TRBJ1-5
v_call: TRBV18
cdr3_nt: TGTGCCAGCTCACGGCAGGGGCCTGGCAATCAGCCCCAGCATTTT
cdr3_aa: CASSRQGPGNQPQHF

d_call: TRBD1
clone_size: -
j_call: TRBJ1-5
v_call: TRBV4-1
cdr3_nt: TGCGCCAGCAGCCAAGCACAGGGGAGCAATCAGCCCCAGCATTTT
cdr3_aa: CASSQAQGSNQPQHF

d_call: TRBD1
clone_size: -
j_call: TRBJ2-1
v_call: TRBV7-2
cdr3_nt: TGTGCCAGCAGCTCTCAAGGGGCAGGGGGCTCCTACAATGAGCAGTTCTTC
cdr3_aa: CASSSQGAGGSYNEQFF

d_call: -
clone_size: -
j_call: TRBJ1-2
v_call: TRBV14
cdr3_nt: TGTGCCAGCAGCCAAGATGTCAGGGCCCGTGGCTACACCTTC
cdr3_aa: CASSQDVRARGYTF

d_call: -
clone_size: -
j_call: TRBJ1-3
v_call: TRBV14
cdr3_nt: TGTGCCAGCAGCCCCAGGGCTATTGGAAACACCATATATTTT
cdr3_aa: CASSPRAIGNTIYF